The 28 T cell receptor beta chains reported below all come from one sample, sequenced in a study of cytomegalovirus exposure and HLA in healthy donors. 60 Vbeta and 13 Jbeta primers were used in PCR. Assay used: immunoSEQ multiplex PCR; TCRdb lists only in-frame clones, some missing. The sample holds more than 150,000 clones; nearly 80% are singletons and the top ten take approximately 5.4%. The sample comprised PBMCs. All receptors come from a woman under 40 in good health and CMV-seropositive.

The V gene is TRBV7-8, the J gene TRBJ2-1; 7 bases are shared with TRBD2. With V trimmed by 5 bases and J by 9 bases, 13 bases remained unmatched. Germline-derived CDR1 and CDR2 are SGHVS and FQNEAQ. The CDR3 is 15 amino acids. The CDR3 loop is CASSLGGSGFIEQFF. The CDR3 DNA reads as TGTGCCAGCAGCCTCGGCGGGAGTGGTTTCATTGAGCAGTTCTTC.

This clone was detected only a few times. The genes are TRBV7-9 and TRBJ1-1, with D perhaps matching TRBD1 (6 bases). The germline CDR1 and CDR2 sequences are SEHNR and FQNEAQ (reference sequence). CDR3 size: 14 residues. The V end was cut by 1 base, the J end by 5 bases, with 11 bases between. The CDR3 sequence is CASSLGDTRTEAFF. The CDR3 coding sequence is TGTGCCAGCAGCTTAGGGGACACAAGGACTGAAGCTTTCTTT.

The V gene is TRBV6-5, the J gene TRBJ1-1; possible D gene TRBD1, 5 bases. Trimming left V 2 bases short and J 8 bases short, with 18 bases between. CDR1 is MNHEY, CDR2 SVGAGI, per germline. This CDR3 region has 15 residues. CDR3 nucleotides: TGTGCCAGCAGTTACCGGGGGACGGCCGCTAACGAAGCTTTCTTT. This encodes CASSYRGTAANEAFF.

The chain joins TRBV28 to TRBJ1-5; 7 positions agree with TRBD1. V gave up 11 bases and J gave up 2 bases; unmatched junction bases: 6. CDR3 length equals 13 residues. Germline V gene lookup returns CDR1 MDHEN and CDR2 SYDVKM. CDR3 in amino acids: CAEGQEGNQPQHF. In DNA form, the CDR3 reads TGTGCCGAAGGACAGGAGGGCAATCAGCCCCAGCATTTT.

This chain connects TRBV10-3 to TRBJ2-1, with 10 bases fitting TRBD2. The CDR3 is made up of 17 amino acids. Germline V gene lookup returns CDR1 ENHRY and CDR2 SYGVKD. The junction had 8 bases not matched to a gene; V was cut back by 6 bases and J by 0 bases. For the CDR3, the DNA is TGTGCCATCAGGGGTGGGCTAGCGGGGGACTCCTACAATGAGCAGTTCTTC. It codes for CAIRGGLAGDSYNEQFF.

The chain uses TRBV7-2 and TRBJ2-7; no firm D call. Trimming stripped 5 bases from V and 0 bases from J, with 5 bases between. The CDR3 contains 12 residues. Germline assignment: CDR1 SGHTA and CDR2 FQGNSA. CDR3 residues: CASSMYSYEQYF. The CDR3 bases are TGTGCCAGCAGCATGTACTCCTACGAGCAGTACTTC.

The V call is TRBV19, the J call TRBJ2-6; D remains ambiguous. The CDR3 extends over 14 amino acids. Germline-derived CDR1 and CDR2 are LNHDA and SQIVND (reference sequence). V was clipped by 4 bases and J by 1 base, with 5 bases between them. CDR3 coding DNA: TGTGCCAGTAGTAGAGTATCTGGGGCCAACGTCCTGACTTTC. Its translation: CASSRVSGANVLTF. Full variable domain (missing parts from reference TRBV19 and TRBJ2-6): DGGITQSPKYLFRKEGQNVTLSCEQNLNHDAMYWYRQDPGQGLRLIYYSQIVNDFQKGDIAEGYSVSREKKESFPLTVTSAQKNPTAFYLCASSRVSGANVLTFGAGSRLTVL.

This chain joins TRBV25-1 and TRBJ2-5, with 9 bases lining up with TRBD2. This CDR3 contains 15 residues. The V segment lost 2 bases and the J segment 3 bases; nucleotides outside the gene matches: 4. The V gene's germline CDR1 is MGHDK and CDR2 SYGVNS. The CDR3 DNA reads TGTGCCAGCAGTGAACTTGCTAGCGGGAAAGAGACCCAGTACTTC. Amino acid sequence: CASSELASGKETQYF.

This clone has more than one count but fewer than ten. This sequence joins TRBV5-4 and TRBJ2-7, with 7 bases identical to TRBD2. Germline values: CDR1 SGHNT, CDR2 YYREEE (reference sequence). The V gene end was trimmed by 2 bases and the J gene end by 3 bases; junction bases not matched to a gene: 5. The CDR3 runs to 14 residues. CDR3 DNA: TGTGCCAGCAGCTTTGGGGGGGTTTTCTACGAGCAGTACTTC. It encodes CASSFGGVFYEQYF.

The chain employs TRBV2 and TRBJ2-5; 7 nucleotides line up with TRBD1. This CDR3 comprises 15 residues. Germline CDR1 SNHLY, CDR2 FYNNEI. Germline trimming cut 7 bases from V and 1 base from J; bases unmatched to any gene: 9. CDR3 coding DNA: TGTGCCAGCACGAGGACAGGCGTGGTCCAAGAGACCCAGTACTTC. This translates into CASTRTGVVQETQYF.

This clone was observed once. The rearrangement joins TRBV10-1 to TRBJ2-2; 12 bases fit TRBD2. CDR3 length: 15 amino acids. V was clipped by 5 bases and J by 3 bases; unmatched bases: 1. Germline V gives CDR1 WNHNN, CDR2 SYGVQD (reference sequence). The chain's CDR3 is CASSRLAGDTGELFF. Here the CDR3 DNA reads TGCGCCAGCAGTCGACTAGCGGGGGACACCGGGGAGCTGTTTTTT.

The J gene is TRBJ1-1, the V gene TRBV15, with D possibly being TRBD1 (6 bases). CDR1 is LNHNV, CDR2 YYDKDF, per germline (reference sequence). Trimming removed 5 bases at V and 8 bases at J, with 15 bases between. This CDR3 region has 13 residues. CDR3 nucleotide sequence: TGTGCCACCAGCCAAATTAAACAGGGAGAAGCTTTCTTT. Its translation is CATSQIKQGEAFF.

This CDR3 reads CSVERRDGSYNEQFF. CDR3 coding DNA: TGCAGCGTTGAACGGCGGGATGGCTCCTACAATGAGCAGTTCTTC. This chain links TRBV29-1 with TRBJ2-1, with a weak D call TRBD2 (6 bases). The CDR3 is 15 residues long. V lost 2 bases and J 0 bases, leaving 11 bases between the germline ends. The germline gives CDR1 SQVTM, CDR2 ANQGSEA.

The V gene is TRBV11-2, the J gene TRBJ2-7; D ambiguous. Trimming cost V 5 bases and J 6 bases, with 20 bases left between them. The germline gives CDR1 SGHAT, CDR2 FQNNGV. The CDR3 runs 15 residues. CDR3 nucleotides: TGTGCCAGCAGCCTGACCTCGAGCGCGCTTACCGAGCAGTACTTC. This gives the protein CASSLTSSALTEQYF. Full variable domain (remainder filled in from reference TRBV11-2 and TRBJ2-7): EAGVAQSPRYKIIEKRQSVAFWCNPISGHATLYWYQQILGQGPKLLIQFQNNGVVDDSQLPKDRFSAERLKGVDSTLKIQPAKLEDSAVYLCASSLTSSALTEQYFGPGTRLTVT.

In its sample, this clone was seen once. The chain recombines TRBV25-1 with TRBJ2-5; D unclear. The J call may be in error: the DNA end matches TRBJ2-7 better. The CDR3 has 13 amino acids. The germline V gene encodes CDR1 MGHDK and CDR2 SYGVNS. The CDR3 protein is CASSDFRVYEQYF. As DNA, the CDR3 is TGTGCCAGCAGTGATTTTCGGGTCTACGAGCAGTACTTC.

The rearrangement joins TRBV27 to TRBJ1-4, with D possibly being TRBD1 (6 bases). V lost 6 bases, J lost 6 bases, and 14 bases lay in between. Per the germline V gene, CDR1 is MNHEY and CDR2 is SMNVEV (reference sequence). CDR3 length equals 14 residues. For the CDR3, the DNA is TGTGCCAGCAGCTACAGGGTGGAGGATGAAAAACTGTTTTTT. Protein sequence: CASSYRVEDEKLFF.

This chain links TRBV5-1 with TRBJ2-7; the match to TRBD2 covers 14 bases. The V and J ends lost 4 bases and 5 bases, in that order; junction bases with no gene match: 11. This CDR3 comprises 17 residues. Germline V CDR1 and CDR2: SGHRS, YFSETQ. Written as DNA, the CDR3 is TGCGCCAGCAGCCCCGGACTAGCGGGAGGCCCTGGGGACGAGCAGTACTTC. Amino acid sequence: CASSPGLAGGPGDEQYF.

The chain recombines TRBV2 with TRBJ2-7; 9 bases map to TRBD1. The CDR3 runs to 13 residues. CDR1 is SNHLY and CDR2 is FYNNEI in the germline V gene. The V and J ends lost 5 bases and 3 bases, in that order; junction bases with no gene match: 2. DNA for the CDR3: TGTGCCAGCAGTCGGGACAGGGACTACGAGCAGTACTTC. It encodes CASSRDRDYEQYF.

The rearrangement links TRBV7-2 to TRBJ2-1; the D gene is possibly TRBD1 (6 bases). The ends were cut back, 1 base at V and 4 bases at J, with 11 bases in the middle. This CDR3 is built from 15 residues. The germline V gene has CDR1 SGHTA and CDR2 FQGNSA. Written as DNA, the CDR3 is TGTGCCAGCAGCTTAGTGACAGGCGTTTACAATGAGCAGTTCTTC. As protein: CASSLVTGVYNEQFF.

V usage is TRBV19 and J usage is TRBJ2-7; D gene unclear. The CDR3 has 13 amino acids. Per the germline V gene, CDR1 is LNHDA and CDR2 is SQIVND (reference sequence). V lost 4 bases and J lost 3, with 10 bases in between. CDR3 loop: CASSRQKRYEQYF. The DNA of the CDR3 is TGTGCCAGTAGTAGGCAGAAACGCTACGAGCAGTACTTC.

CDR3 in amino acids: CASSYRVFGADTQYF. The CDR3, as DNA: TGTGCCAGCAGCTACCGGGTCTTCGGGGCAGATACGCAGTATTTT. V and J are TRBV5-6 and TRBJ2-3, with D maybe TRBD2 (5 bases). This CDR3 is built from 15 residues. V was pared by 3 bases and J by 4 bases, with 15 bases between. The germline CDR1 and CDR2 sequences are SGHDT and YYEEEE.

This chain uses TRBV19 with TRBJ1-5; D possibly corresponds to TRBD1 (6 bases). V lost 3 bases and J lost 3, with 9 bases in between. The CDR3 has 14 amino acids. Germline lookup yields CDR1 LNHDA and CDR2 SQIVND (reference sequence). DNA of the CDR3: TGTGCCAGTAGTATGAGGACAGCCAATCAGCCCCAGCATTTT. It translates to CASSMRTANQPQHF.

The rearrangement links TRBV19 to TRBJ2-7; TRBD2 agrees at 10 bases. The V segment lost 2 bases and the J segment 5 bases; nucleotides outside the gene matches: 6. The CDR3 is 15 residues long. Germline V CDR1 and CDR2: LNHDA, SQIVND (reference sequence). CDR3 amino acids: CASSIPSGRMNEQYF. The CDR3 nucleotides are TGTGCCAGTAGTATACCTAGCGGGAGAATGAACGAGCAGTACTTC.

The chain has TRBV5-4 and TRBJ1-1; D not resolved. Looked up from germline, CDR1 is SGHNT and CDR2 is YYREEE (reference sequence). The CDR3 has 20 residues. V was shortened by 6 bases and J by 3 bases, with 33 bases between the two germline ends. The CDR3 sequence is CASNTEPRRALGGGDTEAFF. CDR3 in DNA: TGTGCCAGCAACACCGAACCCCGGCGGGCTTTGGGAGGCGGAGACACTGAAGCTTTCTTT.

This clone was seen a handful of times. The genes are TRBV5-4 and TRBJ2-7; D ambiguous. The V and J ends lost 0 bases and 3 bases respectively, with 7 bases between them. This CDR3 is 13 amino acids long. Germline-derived CDR1 and CDR2 are SGHNT and YYREEE (reference sequence). CDR3 DNA: TGTGCCAGCAGCTTGGCCTCCGGCTACGAGCAGTACTTC. Protein product: CASSLASGYEQYF.

The chain is built from TRBV9 and TRBJ1-5; 8 nucleotides agree with TRBD1. The germline V gene has CDR1 SGDLS and CDR2 YYNGEE. Trimming at V came to 3 bases and at J to 4 bases, leaving 3 bases not matched to a gene. The CDR3 length is 14 residues. The DNA of the CDR3 is TGTGCCAGCAGCGGGAACAGGGGGAATCAGCCCCAGCATTTT. It specifies CASSGNRGNQPQHF. Together with reference TRBV9 and TRBJ1-5, the CDR3 gives the full variable domain: DSGVTQTPKHLITATGQRVTLRCSPRSGDLSVYWYQQSLDQGLQFLIQYYNGEERAKGNILERFSAQQFPDLHSELNLSSLELGDSALYFCASSGNRGNQPQHFGDGTRLSIL.

CDR3: CASSSTGSYEQYF. In nucleotides, the CDR3 is TGTGCCAGCAGCTCCACGGGTTCCTACGAGCAGTACTTC. This chain connects TRBV7-9 to TRBJ2-7; D remains unclear. V was trimmed by 4 bases and J by 1 base, leaving 8 bases between them. Per the germline V gene, CDR1 is SEHNR and CDR2 is FQNEAQ (reference sequence). The CDR3 has 13 residues. Based on the CDR3 plus reference TRBV7-9 and TRBJ2-7, the full variable domain is DTGVSQNPRHKITKRGQNVTFRCDPISEHNRLYWYRQTLGQGPEFLTYFQNEAQLEKSRLLSDRFSAERPKGSFSTLEIQRTEQGDSAMYLCASSSTGSYEQYFGPGTRLTVT.

The CDR3 region is CASSPLSGRRGEQYF. The CDR3 DNA sequence: TGTGCCAGCAGTCCCCTTAGCGGGCGGAGAGGGGAGCAGTACTTC. This chain joins TRBV27 and TRBJ2-7; 7 positions agree with TRBD2. The V gene end was trimmed by 5 bases and the J gene end by 7 bases; junction bases not matched to a gene: 14. CDR3 length: 15 residues. CDR1 and CDR2 (germline): MNHEY, SMNVEV (reference sequence).